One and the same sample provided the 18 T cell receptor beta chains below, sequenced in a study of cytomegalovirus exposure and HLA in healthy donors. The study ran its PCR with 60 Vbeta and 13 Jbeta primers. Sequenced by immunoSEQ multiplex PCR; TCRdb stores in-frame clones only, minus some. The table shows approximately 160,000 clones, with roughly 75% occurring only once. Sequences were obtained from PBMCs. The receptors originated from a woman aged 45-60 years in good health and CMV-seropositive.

CDR3 sequence reads: CSITRGQGRYNEQFF. The CDR3, as DNA: TGCAGCATTACCCGAGGACAGGGGAGGTACAATGAGCAGTTCTTC. This sequence joins TRBV29-1 and TRBJ2-1; 9 nucleotides agree with TRBD1. The CDR3 extends over 15 amino acids. Germline CDR1 and CDR2: SQVTM and ANQGSEA. V was pared by 8 bases and J by 4 bases, with 12 bases of the junction left unmatched.

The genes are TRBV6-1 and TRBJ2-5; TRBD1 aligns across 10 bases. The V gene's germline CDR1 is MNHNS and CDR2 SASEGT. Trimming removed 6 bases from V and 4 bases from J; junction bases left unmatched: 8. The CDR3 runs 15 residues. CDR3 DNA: TGTGCCAGCAGGCCTCGGGACAGGGGTCGAGAGACCCAGTACTTC. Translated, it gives CASRPRDRGRETQYF.

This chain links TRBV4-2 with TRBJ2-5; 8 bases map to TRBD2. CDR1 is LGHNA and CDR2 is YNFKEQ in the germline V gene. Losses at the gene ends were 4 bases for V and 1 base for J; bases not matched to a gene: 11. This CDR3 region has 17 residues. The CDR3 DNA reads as TGTGCCAGCAGCCCCGCCGGGCGAGCGGGGGCCCAAGAGACCCAGTACTTC. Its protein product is CASSPAGRAGAQETQYF.

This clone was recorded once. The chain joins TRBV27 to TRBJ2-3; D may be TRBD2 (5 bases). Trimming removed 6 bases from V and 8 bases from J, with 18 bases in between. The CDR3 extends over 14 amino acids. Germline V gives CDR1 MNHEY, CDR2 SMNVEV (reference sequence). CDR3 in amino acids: CASSPGLTRATQYF. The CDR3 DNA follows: TGTGCCAGCAGCCCTGGCCTCACGCGGGCTACGCAGTATTTT.

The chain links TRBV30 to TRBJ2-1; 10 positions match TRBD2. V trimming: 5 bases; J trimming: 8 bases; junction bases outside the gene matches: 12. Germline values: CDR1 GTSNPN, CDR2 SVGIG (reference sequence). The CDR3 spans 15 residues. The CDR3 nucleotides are TGTGCCTGGTTCCCCCCGGGACTAGCGCATGATGAGCAGTTCTTC. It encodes CAWFPPGLAHDEQFF. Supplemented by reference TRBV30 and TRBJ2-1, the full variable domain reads SQTIHQWPATLVQPVGSPLSLECTVEGTSNPNLYWYRQAAGRGLQLLFYSVGIGQISSEVPQNLSASRPQDRQFILSSKKLLLSDSGFYLCAWFPPGLAHDEQFFGPGTRLTVL.

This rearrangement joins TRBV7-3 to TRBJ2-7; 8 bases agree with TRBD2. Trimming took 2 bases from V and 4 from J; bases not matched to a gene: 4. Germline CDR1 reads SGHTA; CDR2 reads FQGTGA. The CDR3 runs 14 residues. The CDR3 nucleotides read TGTGCCAGCAGCTTATTGGCGGGGGGATACGAGCAGTACTTC. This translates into CASSLLAGGYEQYF.

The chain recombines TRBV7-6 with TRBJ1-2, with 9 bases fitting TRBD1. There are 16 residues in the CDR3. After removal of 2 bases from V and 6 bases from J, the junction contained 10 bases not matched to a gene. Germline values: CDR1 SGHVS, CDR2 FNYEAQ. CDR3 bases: TGTGCCAGCAGCTTATCTTCCGGGACAGGGTCGCATGGCTACACCTTC. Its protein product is CASSLSSGTGSHGYTF.

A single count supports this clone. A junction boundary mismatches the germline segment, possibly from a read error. For the CDR3, the DNA is TGTGCAAAACGGGGGGACAGGGACTTC. It yields the protein CAKRGDRDF. This sequence joins TRBV6-6 and TRBJ1-2; TRBD1 agrees at 9 bases. The germline V gene encodes CDR1 MNHNY and CDR2 SVGAGI (reference sequence). The CDR3 totals 9 residues.

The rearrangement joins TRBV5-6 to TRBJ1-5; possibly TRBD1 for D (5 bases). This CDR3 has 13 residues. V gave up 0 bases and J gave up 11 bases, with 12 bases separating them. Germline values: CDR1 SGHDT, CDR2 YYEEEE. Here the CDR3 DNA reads TGTGCCAGCAGCTTGGCCCTTAGACAGACCCAGCATTTT. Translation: CASSLALRQTQHF.

The CDR3: CSARDQGEAFF. The CDR3 region has the DNA TGCAGTGCTAGAGACCAGGGTGAAGCTTTCTTT. The chain has TRBV20-1 and TRBJ1-1, with a possible D match to TRBD1 (5 bases). The CDR3 loop spans 11 amino acids. Germline lookup yields CDR1 DFQATT and CDR2 SNEGSKA (reference sequence). V lost 0 bases and J lost 7, with 6 bases in between.

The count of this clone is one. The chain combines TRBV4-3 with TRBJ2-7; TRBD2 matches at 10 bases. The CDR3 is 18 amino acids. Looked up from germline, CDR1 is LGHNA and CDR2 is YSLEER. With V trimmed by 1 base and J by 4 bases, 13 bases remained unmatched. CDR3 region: CASSQVRPLAGSSYEQYF. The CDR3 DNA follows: TGCGCCAGCAGCCAAGTAAGGCCACTAGCGGGATCTTCATACGAGCAGTACTTC.

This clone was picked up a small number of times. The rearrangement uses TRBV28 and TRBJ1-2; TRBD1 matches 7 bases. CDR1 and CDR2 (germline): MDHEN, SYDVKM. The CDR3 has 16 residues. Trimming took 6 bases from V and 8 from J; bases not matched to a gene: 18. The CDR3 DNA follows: TGTGCCAGCAGCCCCGGCACAGGGGCGCAACGTATAGGCTACACCTTC. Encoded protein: CASSPGTGAQRIGYTF.

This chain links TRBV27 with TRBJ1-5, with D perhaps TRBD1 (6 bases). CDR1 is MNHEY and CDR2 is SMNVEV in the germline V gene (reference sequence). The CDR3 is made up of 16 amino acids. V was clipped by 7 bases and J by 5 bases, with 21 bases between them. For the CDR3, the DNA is TGTGCCAGCACCCCATCCGGGGGGCGGGCGGATCAGCCCCAGCATTTT. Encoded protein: CASTPSGGRADQPQHF.

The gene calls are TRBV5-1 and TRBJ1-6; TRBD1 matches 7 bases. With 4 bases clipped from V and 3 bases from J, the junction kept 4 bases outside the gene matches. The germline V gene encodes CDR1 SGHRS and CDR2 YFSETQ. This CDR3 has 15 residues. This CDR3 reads CASSPGQNYNSPLHF. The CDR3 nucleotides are TGCGCCAGCAGCCCGGGACAGAACTATAATTCACCCCTCCACTTT. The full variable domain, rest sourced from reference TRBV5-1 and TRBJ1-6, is KAGVTQTPRYLIKTRGQQVTLSCSPISGHRSVSWYQQTPGQGLQFLFEYFSETQRNKGNFPGRFSGRQFSNSRSEMNVSTLELGDSALYLCASSPGQNYNSPLHFGNGTRLTVT.

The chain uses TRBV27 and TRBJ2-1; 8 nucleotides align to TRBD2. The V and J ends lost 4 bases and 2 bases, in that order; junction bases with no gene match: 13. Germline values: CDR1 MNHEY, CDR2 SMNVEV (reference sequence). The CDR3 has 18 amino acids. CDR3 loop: CASSSFPPGTRTYNEQFF. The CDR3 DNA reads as TGTGCCAGCAGTTCCTTCCCGCCCGGGACTAGGACCTACAATGAGCAGTTCTTC.

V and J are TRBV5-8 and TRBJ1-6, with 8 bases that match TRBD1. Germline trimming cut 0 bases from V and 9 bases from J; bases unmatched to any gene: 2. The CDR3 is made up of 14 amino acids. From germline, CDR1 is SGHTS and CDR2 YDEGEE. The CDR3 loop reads CASSLGTGFSPLHF. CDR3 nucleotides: TGTGCCAGCAGCTTGGGGACAGGGTTTTCACCCCTCCACTTT.

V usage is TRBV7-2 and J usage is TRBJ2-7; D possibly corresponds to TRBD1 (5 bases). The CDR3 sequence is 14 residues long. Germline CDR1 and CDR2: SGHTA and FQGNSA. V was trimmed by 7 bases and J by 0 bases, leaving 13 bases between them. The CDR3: CASTQQVSSYEQYF. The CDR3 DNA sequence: TGTGCCAGCACCCAACAGGTGAGCTCCTACGAGCAGTACTTC.

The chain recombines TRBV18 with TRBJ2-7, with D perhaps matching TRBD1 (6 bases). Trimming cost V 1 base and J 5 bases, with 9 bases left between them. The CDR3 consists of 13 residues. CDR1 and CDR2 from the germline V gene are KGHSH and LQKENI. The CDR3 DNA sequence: TGTGCCAGCTCACCACTCAGGGGAGACGAGCAGTACTTC. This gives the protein CASSPLRGDEQYF. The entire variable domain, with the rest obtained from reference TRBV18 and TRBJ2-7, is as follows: NAGVMQNPRHLVRRRGQEARLRCSPMKGHSHVYWYRQLPEEGLKFMVYLQKENIIDESGMPKERFSAEFPKEGPSILRIQQVVRGDSAAYFCASSPLRGDEQYFGPGTRLTVT.